These 29 T cell receptor beta chains were all obtained from the same sample, sequenced in a study of CXCR3-negative and CXCR3-positive naive CD8 T cells. 5' RACE with UMI labels generated the TRB cDNA libraries. TCRdb re-called the 5' RACE reads and gives one entry per CDR3 protein, without DNA. The sample holds roughly 29,000 distinct CDR3 sequences. The sample was memory CD8+ T cells from blood. These receptors were collected from a human donor in good health. Some clones in this sample may be carry-over from other donors' samples.

This sequence joins TRBV7-8 and TRBJ2-2. The CDR3 spans 12 residues. Germline CDR1 reads SGHVS; CDR2 reads FQNEAQ. CDR3 loop: CASSWNTGELFF.

The J gene is TRBJ2-1, the V gene TRBV11-2; as DNA is missing, the TRBD2 call by TCRdb cannot be tested. The CDR3 is made up of 18 amino acids. Germline-derived CDR1 and CDR2 are SGHAT and FQNNGV. This CDR3 reads CASSTLRVGLTWPNEQFF.

The genes are TRBV7-2 and TRBJ2-1. The V gene's germline CDR1 is SGHTA and CDR2 FQGNSA. CDR3 length: 12 amino acids. The chain's CDR3 is CASSFHGNEQFF.

The rearrangement links TRBV5-1 to TRBJ1-1; TCRdb reports TRBD1, a call that lacks DNA to check it against. The CDR3 contains 13 residues. Per the germline V gene, CDR1 is SGHRS and CDR2 is YFSETQ. CDR3 sequence: CASSRTVNTEAFF.

V usage is TRBV15 and J usage is TRBJ2-7; without DNA, the TCRdb call of TRBD1 cannot be checked. Germline V lookup: CDR1 LNHNV, CDR2 YYDKDF (reference sequence). The CDR3 loop spans 12 amino acids. The CDR3: CATSGTNYEQYF.

The chain's CDR3 is CASSLEIGGEAFF. This chain joins TRBV7-7 and TRBJ1-1. Germline V CDR1 and CDR2: SSHAT, FNYEAQ (reference sequence). The CDR3 is 13 residues long.

The chain has TRBV24-1 and TRBJ2-7. Germline CDR1 KGHDR, CDR2 SFDVKD. The CDR3 loop spans 13 amino acids. The CDR3 spells CATSDFQGYEQYF.

The J gene is TRBJ2-2, the V gene TRBV11-3; as DNA is missing, the TRBD1 call by TCRdb cannot be tested. The CDR3 runs to 17 residues. Germline CDR1 SGHNT, CDR2 YENEEA. CDR3 sequence reads: CASIARVQGAHTGELFF.

The V call is TRBV20-1, the J call TRBJ2-7; without DNA, the TCRdb call of TRBD1 cannot be checked. The germline V gene encodes CDR1 DFQATT and CDR2 SNEGSKA (reference sequence). CDR3 length equals 18 residues. CDR3 loop: CSARDIPSTGGALYEQYF.

The chain uses TRBV2 and TRBJ2-5. CDR1 is SNHLY, CDR2 FYNNEI, per germline. This CDR3 is 13 amino acids long. CDR3 protein: CASSESLAETQYF.

CDR3 protein: CASSPDRGVTGELFF. The chain uses TRBV12-3 or TRBV12-4 and TRBJ2-2; with no DNA, the TCRdb D assignment of TRBD1 cannot be verified. This CDR3 region has 15 residues.

The J gene is TRBJ2-7, the V gene TRBV5-5. This CDR3 contains 13 residues. Germline values: CDR1 SGHKS, CDR2 YYEKEE (reference sequence). CDR3 amino acids: CASRGWSFDEQYF. The full variable domain, rest sourced from reference TRBV5-5 and TRBJ2-7, is DAGVTQSPTHLIKTRGQQVTLRCSPISGHKSVSWYQQVLGQGPQFIFQYYEKEERGRGNFPDRFSARQFPNYSSELNVNALLLGDSALYLCASRGWSFDEQYFGPGTRLTVT.

The gene calls are TRBV20-1 and TRBJ2-2; TCRdb reports TRBD1, a call that lacks DNA to check it against. Germline V gives CDR1 DFQATT, CDR2 SNEGSKA (reference sequence). The CDR3 loop spans 16 amino acids. The CDR3 here is CSARAPRTGDTGELFF.

The chain couples TRBV27 to TRBJ2-3; the TCRdb D gene call, TRBD1, has no DNA to confirm it. This CDR3 region has 15 residues. Per germline, CDR1 MNHEY and CDR2 SMNVEV (reference sequence). CDR3 residues: CASSFMRGSTDTQYF.

The chain couples TRBV7-9 to TRBJ2-5; TCRdb reports TRBD1, a call that lacks DNA to check it against. The CDR3 extends over 15 amino acids. Germline lookup yields CDR1 SEHNR and CDR2 FQNEAQ (reference sequence). The CDR3 region is CASSLPPGRRETQYF.

The chain carries TRBV7-6 and TRBJ2-3. This CDR3 comprises 14 residues. CDR1 is SGHVS, CDR2 FNYEAQ, per germline. The CDR3 sequence: CASSLAGSTDTQYF.

The chain employs TRBV9 and TRBJ1-1; TCRdb gives TRBD1 as the D gene, but with no DNA this cannot be confirmed. The CDR3 has 14 residues. Germline V CDR1 and CDR2: SGDLS, YYNGEE. CDR3 amino acids: CASSPGTGAIEAFF. Combining the CDR3 with reference TRBV9 and TRBJ1-1 gives the whole variable domain DSGVTQTPKHLITATGQRVTLRCSPRSGDLSVYWYQQSLDQGLQFLIQYYNGEERAKGNILERFSAQQFPDLHSELNLSSLELGDSALYFCASSPGTGAIEAFFGQGTRLTVV.

By frequency, this clonotype registers medium-sized (0.01 to 0.1%). This rearrangement joins TRBV9 to TRBJ1-1. CDR1 and CDR2 (germline): SGDLS, YYNGEE. This CDR3 contains 13 residues. CDR3 residues: CASGDGQNTEAFF. Variable domain in full (rest from reference TRBV9 and TRBJ1-1): DSGVTQTPKHLITATGQRVTLRCSPRSGDLSVYWYQQSLDQGLQFLIQYYNGEERAKGNILERFSAQQFPDLHSELNLSSLELGDSALYFCASGDGQNTEAFFGQGTRLTVV.

The chain combines TRBV21-1 with TRBJ1-5; TCRdb designates TRBD1, a call that cannot be tested without DNA. TRBV21-1 is a pseudogene segment. CDR3 length equals 15 residues. CDR3 sequence reads: CASSHKTASNQPQHF.

This chain uses TRBV20-1 with TRBJ2-7. CDR1 DFQATT and CDR2 SNEGSKA come from the germline V gene (reference sequence). The CDR3 totals 12 residues. The CDR3 sequence: CSARRADYEQYF.

The CDR3 is CASSLVAEAYEQYF. The chain links TRBV27 to TRBJ2-7. The CDR3 runs 14 residues. Germline V gene lookup returns CDR1 MNHEY and CDR2 SMNVEV (reference sequence).

The rearrangement uses TRBV28 and TRBJ2-1; the TRBD1 assignment by TCRdb is unverifiable without DNA. In germline, CDR1 is MDHEN, CDR2 SYDVKM. The CDR3 is 15 residues long. The CDR3 reads CASSELGQIANEQFF.

The chain employs TRBV7-2 and TRBJ2-1. CDR3 length: 12 residues. Per the germline V gene, CDR1 is SGHTA and CDR2 is FQGNSA. The CDR3 is CASSLGVHEQFF.

The chain employs TRBV4-3 and TRBJ2-6; TCRdb calls TRBD2, which cannot be checked without DNA. Germline lookup yields CDR1 LGHNA and CDR2 YSLEER. This CDR3 is built from 17 residues. CDR3 residues: CASSQKGTTSGANVLTF.

The CDR3 loop is CASSQVAGGTEAFF. This sequence joins TRBV4-1 and TRBJ1-1; TCRdb's D gene call, TRBD1, goes unchecked for lack of DNA. The germline gives CDR1 MGHRA, CDR2 YSYEKL. CDR3 length: 14 amino acids.

The gene calls are TRBV29-1 and TRBJ1-2; as DNA is missing, the TRBD1 call by TCRdb cannot be tested. Per the germline V gene, CDR1 is SQVTM and CDR2 is ANQGSEA. The CDR3 has 13 amino acids. The CDR3 region is CSVLGQGAQGYTF.

The V and J genes are TRBV7-9 and TRBJ1-1; TCRdb gives TRBD1 as the D gene, but with no DNA this cannot be confirmed. CDR3 length: 16 residues. CDR1 and CDR2 (germline): SEHNR, FQNEAQ (reference sequence). The CDR3 reads CASSSTTGTGHTEAFF.

The chain couples TRBV28 to TRBJ1-1. Germline loops: CDR1 MDHEN, CDR2 SYDVKM. The CDR3 runs to 12 residues. The CDR3 sequence is CASSPSNTEAFF.

The CDR3 protein is CATSRGGQNYEQYF. The rearrangement links TRBV15 to TRBJ2-7; TCRdb reports TRBD1, a call that lacks DNA to check it against. Germline V gene data show CDR1 as LNHNV and CDR2 as YYDKDF (reference sequence). This CDR3 is built from 14 residues.